This TCR beta chain was profiled in a study of shared clonotypes between healthy human individuals. Study outcomes and limitations: A handful of donors had around 5% of their naive CD4 clonotypes in common. Non-shared clonotypes had lower generation probabilities than clonotypes shared by all four sorted-subset donors.

Terminally differentiated effector memory CD45RA+ cells were excluded by CCR7 positive selection of CD45RO-negative cells. This CDR3 has 14 residues. CDR1 is MNHEY, CDR2 SMNVEV, per germline (reference sequence). V lost 5 bases, J lost 2 bases, and 3 bases stayed unmatched. Sequencing was performed with immunoSEQ multiplex PCR; in TCRdb, only in-frame clones are kept and a portion is missing. The sample consists of millions of clones, less than 95% of them appearing once. A note on this clone: The antigen remains undetermined.

Sequences were obtained from naive CD8+ T cells sorted from blood. The sequence was obtained from a man aged 18 to 35 in good health. This chain uses TRBV27 with TRBJ2-7, with 10 bases that match TRBD2. In DNA form, the CDR3 reads TGTGCCAGCAGTACAGCGGGAGGGCCCTACGAGCAGTACTTC. Translated, it gives CASSTAGGPYEQYF.